Below, 5 T cell receptor beta chains from the same sample are listed, as sequenced in a study of CD8 T cells in ankylosing spondylitis. Notes on the study in general: Ankylosing spondylitis blood appeared to carry a characteristic TCR beta motif of fewer than 10 highly homologous variants.

These TCRs' antigens remain unknown. TCRdb fed the 5' RACE reads into MiXCR, producing one record per CDR3 protein. The sample lists 100,000 to 150,000 distinct CDR3 sequences; roughly 17% were seen once. Sample: blood, either unsorted or a sorted T cell fraction (not recorded which). The receptors were sampled from a male donor with ankylosing spondylitis.

The CDR3 nucleotides are TGTGCCAGCGCCGGTGGTAGCGGGGACAACACCGGGGAGCTGTTTTTT. Its translation is CASAGGSGDNTGELFF. The chain joins TRBV27 to TRBJ2-2, with 8 positions matching TRBD2. The CDR3 consists of 16 residues. Germline V gene sequence: CDR1 MNHEY, CDR2 SMNVEV (reference sequence). Trimming took 8 bases from V and 2 from J; bases not matched to a gene: 10.

This clonotype has only a few counts. The rearrangement uses TRBV9 and TRBJ2-3, with TRBD2 as a possible D gene (5 bases). The CDR3 covers 14 residues. Trimming took 3 bases from V and 2 from J, leaving 10 bases between them. The germline V gene encodes CDR1 SGDLS and CDR2 YYNGEE. The CDR3: CASSALAYTDTQYF. The CDR3 DNA reads TGTGCCAGCAGCGCGCTAGCCTACACAGATACGCAGTATTTT. The variable domain in full, completed from reference TRBV9 and TRBJ2-3, reads DSGVTQTPKHLITATGQRVTLRCSPRSGDLSVYWYQQSLDQGLQFLIQYYNGEERAKGNILERFSAQQFPDLHSELNLSSLELGDSALYFCASSALAYTDTQYFGPGTRLTVL.

This clonotype was observed a handful of times. This CDR3 is CASSEYDRKDTEAFF. CDR3 in DNA: TGTGCCAGCAGTGAATACGACAGGAAAGACACTGAAGCTTTCTTT. The J gene is TRBJ1-1, the V gene TRBV25-1; a weak D match, TRBD1 (6 bases). CDR3 length: 15 residues. Germline CDR1 and CDR2: MGHDK and SYGVNS. The V end was cut by 0 bases, the J end by 3 bases, with 11 bases between. Complete variable domain (other parts from reference TRBV25-1 and TRBJ1-1): EADIYQTPRYLVIGTGKKITLECSQTMGHDKMYWYQQDPGMELHLIHYSYGVNSTEKGDLSSESTVSRIRTEHFPLTLESARPSHTSQYLCASSEYDRKDTEAFFGQGTRLTVV.

This clonotype was picked up many times. The chain couples TRBV29-1 to TRBJ2-6, with D unresolved. CDR1 and CDR2 from the germline V gene are SQVTM and ANQGSEA. This CDR3 is 14 amino acids long. CDR3 region: CISRVASGANVLTF. CDR3 sequence (DNA): TGCATCTCCCGGGTGGCCTCTGGGGCCAACGTCCTGACTTTC.

This clonotype was counted a few times. The J gene is TRBJ2-2, the V gene TRBV6-1; 9 bases are a match to TRBD2. In germline, CDR1 is MNHNS, CDR2 SASEGT. The CDR3 contains 16 residues. The junction had 8 bases not matched to a gene; V was cut back by 2 bases and J by 7 bases. The CDR3 DNA follows: TGTGCCAGCAGTGAAAGGGTAGCGGGAGCTAACGGGGAGCTGTTTTTT. Translated, it gives CASSERVAGANGELFF.